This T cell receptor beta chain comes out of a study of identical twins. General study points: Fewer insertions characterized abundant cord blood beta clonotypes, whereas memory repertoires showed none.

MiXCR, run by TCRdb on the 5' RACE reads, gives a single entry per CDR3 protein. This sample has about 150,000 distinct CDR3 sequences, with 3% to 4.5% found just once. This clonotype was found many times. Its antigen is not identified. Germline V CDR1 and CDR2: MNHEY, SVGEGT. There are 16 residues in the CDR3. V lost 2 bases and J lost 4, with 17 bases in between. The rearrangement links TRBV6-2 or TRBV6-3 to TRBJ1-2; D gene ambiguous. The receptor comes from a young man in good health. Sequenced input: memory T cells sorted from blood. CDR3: CASSYPRGRAIYGYTF. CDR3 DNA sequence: TGTGCCAGCAGTTACCCACGGGGAAGGGCTATCTATGGCTACACCTTC.